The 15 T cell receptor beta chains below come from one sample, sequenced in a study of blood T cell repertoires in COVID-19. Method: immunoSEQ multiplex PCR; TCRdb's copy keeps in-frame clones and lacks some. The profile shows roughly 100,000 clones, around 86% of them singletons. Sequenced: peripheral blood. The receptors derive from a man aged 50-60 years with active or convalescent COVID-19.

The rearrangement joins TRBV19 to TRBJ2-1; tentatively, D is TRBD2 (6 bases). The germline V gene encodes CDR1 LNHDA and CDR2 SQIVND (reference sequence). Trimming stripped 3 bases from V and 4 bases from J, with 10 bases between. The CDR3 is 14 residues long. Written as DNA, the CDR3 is TGTGCCAGTAGTATGGGAGGAGAGTACAATGAGCAGTTCTTC. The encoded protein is CASSMGGEYNEQFF.

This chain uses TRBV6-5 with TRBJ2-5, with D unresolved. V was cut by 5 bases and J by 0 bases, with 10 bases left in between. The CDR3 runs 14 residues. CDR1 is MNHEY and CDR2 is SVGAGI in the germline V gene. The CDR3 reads CASSNSVYQETQYF. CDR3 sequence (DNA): TGTGCCAGCAGTAATTCAGTGTACCAAGAGACCCAGTACTTC.

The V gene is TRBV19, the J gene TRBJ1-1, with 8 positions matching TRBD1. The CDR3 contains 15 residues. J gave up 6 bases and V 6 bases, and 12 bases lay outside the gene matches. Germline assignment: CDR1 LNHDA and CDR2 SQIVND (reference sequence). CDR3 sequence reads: CASSGSQGAWSEAFF. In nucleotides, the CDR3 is TGTGCCAGTAGCGGATCTCAGGGGGCATGGTCTGAAGCTTTCTTT.

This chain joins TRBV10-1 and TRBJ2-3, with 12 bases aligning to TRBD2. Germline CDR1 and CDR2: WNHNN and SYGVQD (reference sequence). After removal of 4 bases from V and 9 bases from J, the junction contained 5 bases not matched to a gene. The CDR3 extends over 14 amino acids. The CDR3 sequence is CASSGTSGGPTQYF. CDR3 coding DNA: TGCGCCAGCAGTGGAACTAGCGGGGGGCCGACGCAGTATTTT.

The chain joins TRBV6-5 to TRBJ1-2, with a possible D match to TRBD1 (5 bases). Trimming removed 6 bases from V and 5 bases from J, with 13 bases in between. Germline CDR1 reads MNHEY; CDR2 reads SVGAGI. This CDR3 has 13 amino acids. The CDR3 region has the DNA TGTGCCAGCAGCCGCGGGACGGAATATGGCTACACCTTC. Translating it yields CASSRGTEYGYTF.

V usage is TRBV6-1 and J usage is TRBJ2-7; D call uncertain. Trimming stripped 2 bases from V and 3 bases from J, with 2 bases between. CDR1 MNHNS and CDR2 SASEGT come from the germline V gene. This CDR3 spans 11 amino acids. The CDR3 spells CASSELYEQYV. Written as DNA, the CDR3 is TGTGCCAGCAGTGAACTCTACGAGCAGTACGTC.

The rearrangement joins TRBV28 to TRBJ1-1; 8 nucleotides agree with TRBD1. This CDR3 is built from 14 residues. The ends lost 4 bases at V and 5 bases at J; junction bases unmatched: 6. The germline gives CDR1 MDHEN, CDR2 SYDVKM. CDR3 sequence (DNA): TGTGCCAGCAGTTACAGGGGGGCGTGGACTGAAGCTTTCTTT. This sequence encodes CASSYRGAWTEAFF.

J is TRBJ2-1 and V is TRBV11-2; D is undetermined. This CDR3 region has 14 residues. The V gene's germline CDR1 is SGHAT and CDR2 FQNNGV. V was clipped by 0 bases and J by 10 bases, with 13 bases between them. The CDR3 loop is CASSLDHGSREQFF. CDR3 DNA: TGTGCCAGCAGCTTAGATCACGGGTCGAGGGAGCAGTTCTTC.

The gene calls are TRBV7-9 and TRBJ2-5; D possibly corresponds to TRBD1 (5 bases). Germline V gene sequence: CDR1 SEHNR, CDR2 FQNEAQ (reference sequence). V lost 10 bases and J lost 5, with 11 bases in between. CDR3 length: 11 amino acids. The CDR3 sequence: CAISRAETQYF. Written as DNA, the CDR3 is TGTGCCATCTCCAGGGCGGAGACCCAGTACTTC.

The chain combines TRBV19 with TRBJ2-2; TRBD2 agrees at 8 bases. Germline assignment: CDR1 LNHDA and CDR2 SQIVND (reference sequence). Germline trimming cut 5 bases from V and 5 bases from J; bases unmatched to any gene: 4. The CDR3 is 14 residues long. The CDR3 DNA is TGTGCCAGTAGTGTCCCGGGAGGGACCGGGGAGCTGTTTTTT. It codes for CASSVPGGTGELFF.

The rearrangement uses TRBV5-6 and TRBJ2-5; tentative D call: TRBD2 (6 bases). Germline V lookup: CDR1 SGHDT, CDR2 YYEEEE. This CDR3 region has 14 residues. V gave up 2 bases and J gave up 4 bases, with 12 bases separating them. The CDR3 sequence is CASSFFRRGETQYF. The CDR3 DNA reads TGTGCCAGCAGCTTTTTTCGGAGGGGAGAGACCCAGTACTTC.

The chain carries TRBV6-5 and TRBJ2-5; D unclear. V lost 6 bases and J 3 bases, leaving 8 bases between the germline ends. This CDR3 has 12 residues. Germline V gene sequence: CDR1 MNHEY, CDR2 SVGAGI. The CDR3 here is CASSQAKETQYF. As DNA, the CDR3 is TGTGCCAGCAGCCAAGCCAAAGAGACCCAGTACTTC.

CDR3 loop: CASRPRLAGGQFGTDTQYF. For the CDR3, the DNA is TGTGCCAGCAGGCCCAGACTAGCGGGGGGGCAATTTGGCACAGATACGCAGTATTTT. The V call is TRBV2, the J call TRBJ2-3, with 14 bases fitting TRBD2. V lost 6 bases and J lost 1; bases outside the gene matches: 12. The germline gives CDR1 SNHLY, CDR2 FYNNEI. The CDR3 contains 19 residues.

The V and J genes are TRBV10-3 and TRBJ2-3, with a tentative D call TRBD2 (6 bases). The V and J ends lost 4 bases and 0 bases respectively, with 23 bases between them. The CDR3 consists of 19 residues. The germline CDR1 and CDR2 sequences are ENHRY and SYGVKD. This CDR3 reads CAISGGDGYQFPSTDTQYF. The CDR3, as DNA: TGTGCCATCAGTGGCGGGGATGGGTACCAGTTCCCTAGCACAGATACGCAGTATTTT.

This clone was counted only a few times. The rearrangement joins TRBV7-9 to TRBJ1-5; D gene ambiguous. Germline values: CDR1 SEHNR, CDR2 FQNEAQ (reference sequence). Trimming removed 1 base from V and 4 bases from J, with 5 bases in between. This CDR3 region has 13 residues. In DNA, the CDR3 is TGTGCCAGCAGCTTAGGGGCGAATCAGCCCCAGCATTTT. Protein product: CASSLGANQPQHF.